This T cell receptor beta chain was obtained from a study of T cells in Graves' hyperthyroidism and ophthalmopathy. Absence of ophthalmopathy progression within 18 months defined stable Graves' hyperthyroidism. Germline CDR1 MNHEY, CDR2 SMNVEV (reference sequence). V was pared by 3 bases and J by 9 bases, with 8 bases of the junction left unmatched. CDR3 length: 15 residues. The TCR beta CDR3 regions underwent amplification using RNA transcripts as the source. The study used the HTBI primer set for a first-round RT-PCR of the TCR CDR3. TCRdb fed the multiplex PCR reads into MiXCR, producing one record per CDR3 protein. This sample has some 720,000 distinct CDR3 sequences, with about 15% found just once. This clonotype was found a few times. The antigen is not known. Study-wide points: Ophthalmopathy could be told apart from stable hyperthyroidism with a 13 V-J model. Clonotypes that were expanded in thyroid above 0.001 mostly appeared in blood too. The model made its ophthalmopathy prediction, and onset followed a median roughly six months later.

The chain employs TRBV27 and TRBJ2-1; 10 nucleotides match TRBD2. Sequenced input: blood. This sequence originates from a man aged 18 to 30 with Graves' hyperthyroidism. The DNA for the CDR3 is TGTGCCAGCAGTTTTAGCCTAGCGGGAGTGGCTGAGCAGTTCTTC. This sequence encodes CASSFSLAGVAEQFF.